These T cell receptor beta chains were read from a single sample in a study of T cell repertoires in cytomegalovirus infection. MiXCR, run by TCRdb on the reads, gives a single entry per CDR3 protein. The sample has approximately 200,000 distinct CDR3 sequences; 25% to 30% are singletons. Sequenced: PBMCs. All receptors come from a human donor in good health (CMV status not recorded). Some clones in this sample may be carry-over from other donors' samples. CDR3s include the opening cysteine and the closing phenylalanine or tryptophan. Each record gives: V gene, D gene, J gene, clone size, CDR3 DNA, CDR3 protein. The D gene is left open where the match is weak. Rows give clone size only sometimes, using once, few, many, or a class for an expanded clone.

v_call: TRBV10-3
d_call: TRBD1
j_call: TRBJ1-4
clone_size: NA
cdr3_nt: TGTGCCATCAGTCCCGGGACAGGGTATGAAAAACTGTTTTTT
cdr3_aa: CAISPGTGYEKLFF

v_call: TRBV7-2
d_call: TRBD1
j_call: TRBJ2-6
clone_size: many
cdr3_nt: TGTGCCAGCAGCGCAATCGGGACAGGGGGCTCTGGGGCCAACGTCCTGACTTTC
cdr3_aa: CASSAIGTGGSGANVLTF

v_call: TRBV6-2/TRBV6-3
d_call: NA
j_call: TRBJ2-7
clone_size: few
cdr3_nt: TGTGCCAGCAGAACTAGGTACGAGCAGTACTTC
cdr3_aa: CASRTRYEQYF

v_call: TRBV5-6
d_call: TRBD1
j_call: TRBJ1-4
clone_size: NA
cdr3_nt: TGTGCCAGCAGCTTTGGGACAGCCGCTGGCGAAAAACTGTTTTTT
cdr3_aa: CASSFGTAAGEKLFF

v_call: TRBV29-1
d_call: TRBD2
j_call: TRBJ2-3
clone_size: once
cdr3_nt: TGCAGCGCGCGCGGGACTAGGAGCACAGATACGCAGTATTTT
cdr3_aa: CSARGTRSTDTQYF

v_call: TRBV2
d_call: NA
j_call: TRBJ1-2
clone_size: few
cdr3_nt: TGTGCCAGCCACGGGCTTACGGGCTACACCTTC
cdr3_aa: CASHGLTGYTF

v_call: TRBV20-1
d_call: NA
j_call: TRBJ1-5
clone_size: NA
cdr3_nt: TGCAGTGCTGGGGGGAAGGGGGATCAGCCCCAGCATTTT
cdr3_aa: CSAGGKGDQPQHF

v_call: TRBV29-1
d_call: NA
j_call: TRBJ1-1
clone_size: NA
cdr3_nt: TGCAGCGTTGAGCACAGCATGAACACTGAAGCTTTCTTT
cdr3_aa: CSVEHSMNTEAFF

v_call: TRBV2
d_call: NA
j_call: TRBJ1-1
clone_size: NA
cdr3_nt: TGTGCCAGCAGGGACGGTGTGAACACTGAAGCTTTCTTT
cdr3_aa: CASRDGVNTEAFF

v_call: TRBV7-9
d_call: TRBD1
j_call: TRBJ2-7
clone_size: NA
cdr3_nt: TGTGCCAGCAGCTTATTGGGGACAGGGGGAGACGAGCAGTACTTC
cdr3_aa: CASSLLGTGGDEQYF

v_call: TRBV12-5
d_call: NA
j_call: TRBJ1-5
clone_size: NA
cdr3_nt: TGTGCTAGTGGTTTGGTAGGGGAGAGTAGCAATCAGCCCCAGCATTTT
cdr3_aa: CASGLVGESSNQPQHF

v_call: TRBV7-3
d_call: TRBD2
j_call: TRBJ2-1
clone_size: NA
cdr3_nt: TGTGCCAGCAGCTTAAAGGGAGTACTAGCGGGGGGGGTTGGAGGATCCTACAATGAGCAGTTCTTC
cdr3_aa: CASSLKGVLAGGVGGSYNEQFF

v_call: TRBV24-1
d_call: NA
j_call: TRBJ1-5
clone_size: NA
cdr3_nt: TGTGCCACCAGTGAGAGTAAGGGGCCGGATCAGCCCCAGCATTTT
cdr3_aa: CATSESKGPDQPQHF

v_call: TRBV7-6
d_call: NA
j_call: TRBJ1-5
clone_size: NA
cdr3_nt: TGTGCCAGCAGTTCGATGCAGGGTTCGCAGCCCCAGCATTTT
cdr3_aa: CASSSMQGSQPQHF

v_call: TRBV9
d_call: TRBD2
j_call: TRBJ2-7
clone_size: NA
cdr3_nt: TGTGCCAGCAGCGTGGCGGCTAGCGGACTCTACGAGCAGTACTTC
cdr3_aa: CASSVAASGLYEQYF

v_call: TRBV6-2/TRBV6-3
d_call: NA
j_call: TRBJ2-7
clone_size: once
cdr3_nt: TGTGCCAGCAGTTACGGCGGGCTCGGATACGAGCAGTACTTC
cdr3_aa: CASSYGGLGYEQYF

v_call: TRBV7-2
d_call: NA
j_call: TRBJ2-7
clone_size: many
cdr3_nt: TGTGCCAGCAGCTTAGGGGGGACTTCCTACGAGCAGTACTTC
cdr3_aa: CASSLGGTSYEQYF

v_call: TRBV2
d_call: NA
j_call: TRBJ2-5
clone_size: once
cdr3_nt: TGTGCCAGCACCGAAGGTATAGGCAGGTCACTCCAAGAGACCCAGTACTTC
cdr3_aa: CASTEGIGRSLQETQYF

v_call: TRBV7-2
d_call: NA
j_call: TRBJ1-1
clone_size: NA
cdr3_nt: TGTGCCAGCAGCTTGAGACAAGCGTCGGGGGAAGCTTTCTTT
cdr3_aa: CASSLRQASGEAFF

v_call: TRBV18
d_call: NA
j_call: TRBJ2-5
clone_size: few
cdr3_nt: TGTGCCAGCTCACCGACGATTACAGGGTTTCAAGAGACCCAGTACTTC
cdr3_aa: CASSPTITGFQETQYF

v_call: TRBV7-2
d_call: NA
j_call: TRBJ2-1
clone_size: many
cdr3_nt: TGTGCCAGCAGCCCGGACAGACTCTACAATGAGCAGTTCTTC
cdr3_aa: CASSPDRLYNEQFF

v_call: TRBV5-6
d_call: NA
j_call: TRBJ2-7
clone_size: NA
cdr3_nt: TGTGCCAGCAGCAAAAGGACAGCCTCCTACGAGCAGTACTTC
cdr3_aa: CASSKRTASYEQYF